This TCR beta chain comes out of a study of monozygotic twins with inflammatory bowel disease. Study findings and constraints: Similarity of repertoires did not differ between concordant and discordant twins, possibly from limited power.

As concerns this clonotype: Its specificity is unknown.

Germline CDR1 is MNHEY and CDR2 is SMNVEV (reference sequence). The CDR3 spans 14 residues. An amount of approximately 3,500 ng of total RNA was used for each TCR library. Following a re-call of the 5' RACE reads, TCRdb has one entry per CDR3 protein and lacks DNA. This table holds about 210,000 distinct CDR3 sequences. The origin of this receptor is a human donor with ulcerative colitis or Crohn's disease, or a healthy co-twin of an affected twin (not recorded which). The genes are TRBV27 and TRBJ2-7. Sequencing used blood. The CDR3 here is CASKFGGTAYEQYF.